What follows are 9 T cell receptor beta chains derived from one specimen sequenced in a study of response to subunit inactivated influenza vaccine. TCRdb called the RT-PCR reads again in MiXCR, with one record for every CDR3 protein. This table has more than 150,000 distinct CDR3 sequences, around a tenth appearing once. Sequenced here: non-naive T cells sorted from PBMCs, sampled on the day of vaccination. These receptors were collected from a man in his fifties who received an inactivated influenza vaccine.

The rearrangement uses TRBV30 and TRBJ2-1; D is unclear. The CDR3 has 12 residues. V lost 0 bases and J lost 10, with 10 bases in between. Germline V gene sequence: CDR1 GTSNPN, CDR2 SVGIG (reference sequence). The CDR3 sequence: CAWSVTGNEQFF. The CDR3 region has the DNA TGTGCCTGGAGTGTAACCGGTAACGAGCAGTTCTTC.

The table lists this clonotype with many counts. This chain connects TRBV3-1 to TRBJ2-7; 9 nucleotides align to TRBD2. The CDR3 spans 15 residues. The trim removed 0 bases at V and 7 bases at J, leaving 7 bases unmatched. Looked up from germline, CDR1 is LGHDT and CDR2 is YNNKEL (reference sequence). CDR3 loop: CASSQDSGLAVEQYF. CDR3 sequence (DNA): TGTGCCAGCAGCCAAGATTCGGGACTAGCTGTTGAGCAGTACTTC.

The chain recombines TRBV4-2 with TRBJ2-2; 12 bases agree with TRBD2. V shed 0 bases, J shed 9 bases, and the junction held 5 bases outside the gene matches. From germline, CDR1 is LGHNA and CDR2 YNFKEQ. This CDR3 has 16 amino acids. This CDR3 is CASSQDSLAGGWELFF. In DNA, the CDR3 is TGTGCCAGCAGCCAAGATAGCCTAGCGGGAGGGTGGGAGCTGTTTTTT.

This clonotype was recorded at least ten times. The gene calls are TRBV7-2 and TRBJ2-1; D gene ambiguous. The CDR3 has 13 residues. Germline loops: CDR1 SGHTA, CDR2 FQGNSA. Trimming stripped 0 bases from V and 0 bases from J, with 0 bases between. CDR3 sequence (DNA): TGTGCCAGCAGCTTAGCCTCCTACAATGAGCAGTTCTTC. Translating it yields CASSLASYNEQFF.

This clonotype showed up many times. The chain has TRBV20-1 and TRBJ2-7; perhaps TRBD1 as D (6 bases). V gave up 1 base and J gave up 4 bases, with 11 bases separating them. Per germline, CDR1 DFQATT and CDR2 SNEGSKA (reference sequence). This CDR3 region has 13 residues. CDR3 nucleotide sequence: TGCAGTGCTAGAGTACAGGGTTTATACGAGCAGTACTTC. The encoded protein is CSARVQGLYEQYF.

This clonotype was seen repeatedly, ten times or more. The chain employs TRBV5-1 and TRBJ1-6; D is unresolved. Per germline, CDR1 SGHRS and CDR2 YFSETQ. V was shortened by 7 bases and J by 8 bases, with 13 bases between the two germline ends. CDR3 length: 13 amino acids. The CDR3 DNA follows: TGCGCCAGCGCTGTGGAGACTTATTCACCCCTCCACTTT. This encodes CASAVETYSPLHF.

This sequence joins TRBV6-1 and TRBJ2-5; D tentatively reads TRBD1 or TRBD2 (5 bases each). In germline, CDR1 is MNHNS, CDR2 SASEGT. CDR3 length: 13 amino acids. Trimming removed 8 bases from V and 4 bases from J, with 14 bases in between. CDR3 sequence (DNA): TGTGCCAGCGGTGTAGAGGGGCGAGAGACCCAGTACTTC. This encodes CASGVEGRETQYF.

This clonotype occurred a few times. The V and J genes are TRBV9 and TRBJ2-3, with a tentative D call TRBD2 (5 bases). This CDR3 is built from 15 residues. Germline CDR1 SGDLS, CDR2 YYNGEE. Trimming pared 1 base from V and 3 bases from J, leaving 12 bases between. The CDR3 DNA reads TGTGCCAGCAGCGTATCGAGCGGTTCGACAGATACGCAGTATTTT. Translated, it gives CASSVSSGSTDTQYF.

V and J are TRBV7-9 and TRBJ1-1; D is undetermined. The V gene's germline CDR1 is SEHNR and CDR2 FQNEAQ (reference sequence). The CDR3 spans 14 residues. Trimming pared 2 bases from V and 1 base from J, leaving 8 bases between. CDR3 loop: CASSLTTGNTEAFF. CDR3 DNA: TGTGCCAGCAGCTTAACGACTGGGAACACTGAAGCTTTCTTT. Drawing the rest from reference TRBV7-9 and TRBJ1-1, the complete variable domain is DTGVSQNPRHKITKRGQNVTFRCDPISEHNRLYWYRQTLGQGPEFLTYFQNEAQLEKSRLLSDRFSAERPKGSFSTLEIQRTEQGDSAMYLCASSLTTGNTEAFFGQGTRLTVV.